The 32 T cell receptor beta chains reported below all come from one sample, sequenced in a study of blood T cell repertoires in COVID-19. The protocol was immunoSEQ multiplex PCR, while the TCRdb copy is restricted to in-frame clones and leaves out a portion. The sample consists of about 99,000 clones, just over 85% of them appearing once. The sequenced sample consisted of peripheral blood. The receptors here all came from a man between 45 and 60 years old with COVID-19, enrolled during active disease.

This rearrangement joins TRBV14 to TRBJ2-7; 8 bases fit TRBD2. Unmatched junction bases numbered 3, after V lost 3 bases and J lost 2 bases. CDR3 length equals 14 residues. From germline, CDR1 is SGHDN and CDR2 FVKESK. Written as DNA, the CDR3 is TGTGCCAGCAGCCAGGCGGGGGGCCCCTACGAGCAGTACTTC. This translates into CASSQAGGPYEQYF.

J is TRBJ2-1 and V is TRBV5-1; D perhaps matches TRBD1 (5 bases). Per the germline V gene, CDR1 is SGHRS and CDR2 is YFSETQ. The CDR3 has 13 amino acids. Trimming took 2 bases from V and 11 from J, leaving 14 bases between them. In DNA, the CDR3 is TGCGCCAGCAGCTTCGTCGCGACAGAGAAGCAGTTCTTC. This codes for CASSFVATEKQFF.

The chain employs TRBV7-9 and TRBJ2-1; D perhaps matches TRBD2 (6 bases). The CDR3 sequence is 16 residues long. With 5 bases removed from V and 8 bases from J, the gap between germline ends came to 22 bases. Germline CDR1 is SEHNR and CDR2 is FQNEAQ (reference sequence). The CDR3 sequence: CASSPSNWGVVYEQFF. In DNA form, the CDR3 reads TGTGCCAGCAGCCCTAGTAACTGGGGGGTTGTTTATGAGCAGTTCTTC.

The chain links TRBV4-2 to TRBJ2-6; the D gene is possibly TRBD1 (6 bases). Per the germline V gene, CDR1 is LGHNA and CDR2 is YNFKEQ. Trimming took off 0 bases at V and 0 bases at J, with 6 bases between the two ends. This CDR3 region has 16 residues. Here the CDR3 reads CASSQEDSSGANVLTF. CDR3 bases: TGTGCCAGCAGCCAAGAGGACAGCTCTGGGGCCAACGTCCTGACTTTC.

The chain combines TRBV6-5 with TRBJ1-2; 7 bases are a match to TRBD1. In germline, CDR1 is MNHEY, CDR2 SVGAGI. Losses at the gene ends were 6 bases for V and 8 bases for J; bases not matched to a gene: 12. The CDR3 is made up of 14 amino acids. The CDR3 sequence: CASSMDRHVGGYTF. Here the CDR3 DNA reads TGTGCCAGCAGCATGGACAGGCACGTTGGAGGCTACACCTTC.

V and J are TRBV19 and TRBJ2-3, with D unresolved. This CDR3 comprises 14 residues. With 3 bases removed from V and 3 bases from J, the gap between germline ends came to 10 bases. Germline values: CDR1 LNHDA, CDR2 SQIVND (reference sequence). The CDR3 nucleotides read TGTGCCAGTAGTATCGGCAAAGCGACAGATACGCAGTATTTT. Translating it yields CASSIGKATDTQYF.

This chain joins TRBV6-6 and TRBJ2-7; TRBD2 matches 10 bases. The J segment lost 3 bases and the V segment lost 6 bases, leaving 8 bases of the junction unmatched. This CDR3 is 15 amino acids long. Germline values: CDR1 MNHNY, CDR2 SVGAGI (reference sequence). The CDR3 loop is CASSKGSGGLYEQYF. The DNA of the CDR3 is TGTGCCAGCAGCAAGGGTAGCGGGGGGCTCTACGAGCAGTACTTC.

DNA for the CDR3: TGTGCCAGCAGTGAAGAAGACAGCGTCCTTTATCAACAGCCCCAGCATTTT. Protein: CASSEEDSVLYQQPQHF. The rearrangement joins TRBV6-1 to TRBJ1-5; perhaps TRBD1 as D (5 bases). The germline CDR1 and CDR2 sequences are MNHNS and SASEGT. This CDR3 comprises 17 residues. Trimming took 1 base from V and 7 from J, leaving 20 bases between them.

The chain uses TRBV28 and TRBJ1-1, with unresolved D. This CDR3 region has 15 residues. Germline loops: CDR1 MDHEN, CDR2 SYDVKM. V was clipped by 4 bases and J by 2 bases, with 14 bases between them. CDR3 nucleotides: TGTGCCAGCAGTTCCCCCATGACATATAACACTGAAGCTTTCTTT. This encodes CASSSPMTYNTEAFF. Drawing the rest from reference TRBV28 and TRBJ1-1, the complete variable domain is DVKVTQSSRYLVKRTGEKVFLECVQDMDHENMFWYRQDPGLGLRLIYFSYDVKMKEKGDIPEGYSVSREKKERFSLILESASTNQTSMYLCASSSPMTYNTEAFFGQGTRLTVV.

This rearrangement joins TRBV28 to TRBJ1-2; unclear D gene. Per the germline V gene, CDR1 is MDHEN and CDR2 is SYDVKM. This CDR3 has 15 amino acids. Between the trimmed V and J ends, which lost 5 bases and 6 bases, there was a span of 19 bases. The CDR3 protein is CASSDILVVGDGYTF. In DNA, the CDR3 is TGTGCCAGCAGTGATATCCTAGTCGTTGGTGATGGCTACACCTTC.

The gene calls are TRBV27 and TRBJ1-2; TRBD1 might be the D (6 bases). With 7 bases removed from V and 3 bases from J, the gap between germline ends came to 15 bases. Germline CDR1 and CDR2: MNHEY and SMNVEV (reference sequence). The CDR3 has 14 amino acids. CDR3 nucleotides: TGTGCCAGCATGGCGGGGGGCGGGTACTATGGCTACACCTTC. Protein sequence: CASMAGGGYYGYTF.

The V call is TRBV5-1, the J call TRBJ2-7, with TRBD1 as a possible D gene (6 bases). With 3 bases removed from V and 3 bases from J, the gap between germline ends came to 13 bases. The V gene's germline CDR1 is SGHRS and CDR2 YFSETQ. CDR3 length equals 14 residues. In DNA, the CDR3 is TGCGCCAGCAGCTACACAGGGATTATCTACGAGCAGTACTTC. Translating it yields CASSYTGIIYEQYF.

The chain combines TRBV7-9 with TRBJ2-6, with 7 bases aligning to TRBD1. The V gene end was trimmed by 6 bases and the J gene end by 2 bases; junction bases not matched to a gene: 4. This CDR3 region has 15 residues. Germline V CDR1 and CDR2: SEHNR, FQNEAQ (reference sequence). Written as DNA, the CDR3 is TGTGCCAGCAGAAAAGACAGGGCTGGGGCCAACGTCCTGACTTTC. This encodes CASRKDRAGANVLTF.

The chain recombines TRBV4-1 with TRBJ1-4; a weak D match, TRBD1 (6 bases). This CDR3 has 20 residues. V lost 0 bases and J lost 7, with 27 bases in between. CDR1 and CDR2 (germline): MGHRA, YSYEKL. The CDR3 DNA follows: TGCGCCAGCAGCCAAGATCCCCCCGGTACTCGTCAGGGGAGGGGTGAAAAACTGTTTTTT. It is translated as CASSQDPPGTRQGRGEKLFF.

The chain is built from TRBV19 and TRBJ1-5; 8 bases agree with TRBD1. CDR1 LNHDA and CDR2 SQIVND come from the germline V gene (reference sequence). This CDR3 is built from 13 residues. The junction had 5 bases not matched to a gene; V was cut back by 9 bases and J by 4 bases. The CDR3 sequence: CASEDRVNQPQHF. The CDR3, as DNA: TGTGCCAGCGAGGACAGGGTAAATCAGCCCCAGCATTTT. Complete variable domain (other parts from reference TRBV19 and TRBJ1-5): DGGITQSPKYLFRKEGQNVTLSCEQNLNHDAMYWYRQDPGQGLRLIYYSQIVNDFQKGDIAEGYSVSREKKESFPLTVTSAQKNPTAFYLCASEDRVNQPQHFGDGTRLSIL.

The genes are TRBV24-1 and TRBJ2-3, with D tentatively TRBD2 (6 bases). The V gene's germline CDR1 is KGHDR and CDR2 SFDVKD. The germline V and J ends were trimmed by 7 bases and 4 bases, with 14 bases remaining between them. This CDR3 contains 14 residues. Written as DNA, the CDR3 is TGTGCCACCAGGGCCAGCGGACTACCAGATACGCAGTATTTT. Residues: CATRASGLPDTQYF.

The DNA of the CDR3 is TGCGCCAGCAGCCAGACGCAACAGGGGAACACTGAAGCTTTCTTT. Translation gives CASSQTQQGNTEAFF. The chain recombines TRBV4-1 with TRBJ1-1, with D possibly being TRBD1 (6 bases). CDR1 is MGHRA and CDR2 is YSYEKL in the germline V gene. V was shortened by 3 bases and J by 1 base, with 12 bases between the two germline ends. The CDR3 contains 15 residues.

The gene calls are TRBV11-1 and TRBJ1-6; 9 bases agree with TRBD1. J was trimmed by 6 bases and V by 6 bases; bases with no gene match: 6. Germline CDR1 reads SGHAT; CDR2 reads FQDESV (reference sequence). CDR3 size: 15 residues. The CDR3 loop reads CASSMTGGSNSPLHF. DNA of the CDR3: TGTGCCAGCAGTATGACAGGGGGGAGTAATTCACCCCTCCACTTT.

The chain joins TRBV2 to TRBJ1-3, with a possible D match to TRBD1 (6 bases). Deletions cut 6 bases from V and 3 bases from J, with 9 bases between. CDR3 length: 13 residues. The germline gives CDR1 SNHLY, CDR2 FYNNEI. CDR3 sequence: CASRTQGGNTIYF. The CDR3 coding sequence is TGTGCCAGCAGAACACAGGGTGGAAACACCATATATTTT.

The gene calls are TRBV9 and TRBJ2-7; 7 nucleotides agree with TRBD1. The germline V gene encodes CDR1 SGDLS and CDR2 YYNGEE. The V segment lost 0 bases and the J segment 2 bases; nucleotides outside the gene matches: 11. The CDR3 length is 17 residues. The CDR3 spells CASSVDPIPQGAYEQYF. CDR3 nucleotide sequence: TGTGCCAGCAGCGTAGACCCAATCCCCCAGGGGGCCTACGAGCAGTACTTC.

The V gene is TRBV6-5, the J gene TRBJ1-6; 8 bases map to TRBD1. The CDR3 spans 14 residues. The junction had 9 bases not matched to a gene; V was cut back by 10 bases and J by 7 bases. Germline assignment: CDR1 MNHEY and CDR2 SVGAGI. CDR3 bases: TGTGCCACCGGAGAAAACAGGGGGAATTCACCCCTCCACTTT. Encoded protein: CATGENRGNSPLHF.

The V gene is TRBV7-9, the J gene TRBJ1-2; 7 positions match TRBD1. The CDR3 is 15 amino acids. J was trimmed by 4 bases and V by 2 bases; bases with no gene match: 7. CDR1 SEHNR and CDR2 FQNEAQ come from the germline V gene (reference sequence). For the CDR3, the DNA is TGTGCCAGCAGCTTACCAAGACAGGGAGGCTATGGCTACACCTTC. The encoded protein is CASSLPRQGGYGYTF.

V and J are TRBV5-4 and TRBJ2-5, with 7 bases aligning to TRBD2. Per the germline V gene, CDR1 is SGHNT and CDR2 is YYREEE (reference sequence). V shed 3 bases and J 0 bases; nucleotides not matched to a gene: 2. The CDR3 has 14 amino acids. CDR3 nucleotides: TGTGCCAGCAGCTCCCGGGGGGACCAAGAGACCCAGTACTTC. It is translated as CASSSRGDQETQYF. Supplemented by reference TRBV5-4 and TRBJ2-5, the full variable domain reads ETGVTQSPTHLIKTRGQQVTLRCSSQSGHNTVSWYQQALGQGPQFIFQYYREEENGRGNFPPRFSGLQFPNYSSELNVNALELDDSALYLCASSSRGDQETQYFGPGTRLLVL.

The rearrangement uses TRBV19 and TRBJ1-2; 8 nucleotides align to TRBD1. Germline trimming cut 6 bases from V and 4 bases from J; bases unmatched to any gene: 19. Germline CDR1 is LNHDA and CDR2 is SQIVND (reference sequence). This CDR3 spans 18 amino acids. The CDR3 bases are TGTGCCAGTAGGCGGGCAGGTTCGCAGGGGGACAGGAGCTATGGCTACACCTTC. Translation: CASRRAGSQGDRSYGYTF.

J is TRBJ2-2 and V is TRBV5-1; 7 bases are shared with TRBD2. CDR3 length: 16 residues. Per germline, CDR1 SGHRS and CDR2 YFSETQ. V trimming: 2 bases; J trimming: 1 base; junction bases outside the gene matches: 5. The CDR3 bases are TGCGCCAGCAGCTTCTCTAGCGGTGGGAACACCGGGGAGCTGTTTTTT. This codes for CASSFSSGGNTGELFF.

The gene calls are TRBV7-6 and TRBJ1-5; no definite D call. V was trimmed by 1 base and J by 4 bases, leaving 8 bases between them. Germline V gives CDR1 SGHVS, CDR2 FNYEAQ. This CDR3 is built from 14 residues. CDR3 bases: TGTGCCAGCAGCTTAGGTTCGGAGAATCAGCCCCAGCATTTT. It yields the protein CASSLGSENQPQHF.

The CDR3 here is CASSTGSTEAFF. In DNA, the CDR3 is TGTGCCAGTAGCACAGGGAGCACTGAAGCTTTCTTT. The chain recombines TRBV9 with TRBJ1-1; a possible D gene is TRBD1 (6 bases). V was shortened by 8 bases and J by 4 bases, with 12 bases between the two germline ends. The germline V gene encodes CDR1 SGDLS and CDR2 YYNGEE. This CDR3 spans 12 amino acids.

V usage is TRBV6-6 and J usage is TRBJ2-1; tentatively, D is TRBD2 (6 bases). V was clipped by 11 bases and J by 6 bases, with 20 bases between them. CDR3 size: 14 residues. Germline CDR1 is MNHNY and CDR2 is SVGAGI (reference sequence). CDR3 DNA sequence: TGTGCCTCACACCCGGGGAGGCAGCCCAATGAGCAGTTCTTC. The encoded protein is CASHPGRQPNEQFF.

The J gene is TRBJ1-2, the V gene TRBV7-9; no reliable D call. This CDR3 has 13 residues. The V end was cut by 4 bases, the J end by 4 bases, with 10 bases between. In germline, CDR1 is SEHNR, CDR2 FQNEAQ (reference sequence). Written as DNA, the CDR3 is TGTGCCAGCAGCTCCCAGATCAGCTATGGCTACACCTTC. The encoded protein is CASSSQISYGYTF.

This clone was counted a single time. The chain employs TRBV20-1 and TRBJ2-2; 11 bases match TRBD2. Germline V gene sequence: CDR1 DFQATT, CDR2 SNEGSKA (reference sequence). V shed 3 bases, J shed 4 bases, and the junction held 4 bases outside the gene matches. This CDR3 comprises 15 residues. CDR3 in DNA: TGCAGTGCTAGTTCTAGCGGGAGGCCCACCGGGGAGCTGTTTTTT. Translation: CSASSSGRPTGELFF.

J is TRBJ2-5 and V is TRBV5-4, with D possibly matching TRBD1 (7 bases). The CDR3 is made up of 16 amino acids. Trimming stripped 4 bases from V and 3 bases from J, with 19 bases between. Germline values: CDR1 SGHNT, CDR2 YYREEE (reference sequence). CDR3 amino acids: CASSRIQGRGEETQYF. DNA for the CDR3: TGTGCCAGCAGCCGAATCCAGGGCAGGGGGGAAGAGACCCAGTACTTC.

The gene calls are TRBV9 and TRBJ2-5, with TRBD1 matching over 7 bases. Germline trimming cut 5 bases from V and 3 bases from J; bases unmatched to any gene: 10. The length of the CDR3 is 15 residues. Germline V gene lookup returns CDR1 SGDLS and CDR2 YYNGEE. This chain's CDR3 is CASSSRAGGKETQYF. CDR3 coding DNA: TGTGCCAGCAGTTCTCGGGCAGGGGGAAAAGAGACCCAGTACTTC.